This T cell receptor beta chain appears in the sequencing data of a study of T cell changes during pregnancy in multiple sclerosis (dated by TCRdb to about 2019). In terms of the full investigation: The study examined how the T cell repertoire changed over the course of pregnancy in women with multiple sclerosis.

The library was obtained by the immunoSEQ multiplex PCR assay. Drawn from immuneACCESS, this table holds only the in-frame rearrangements with V and J called that TCRdb kept. Clones are partly lost; checked studies trace under half to an unresolved V gene and leave the rest unexplained. The sample has 60,000 to 90,000 clones on record, 75% to 90% of them singletons. The ten largest account for under 2.5% of the sample. The junction shows trimming of 4 bases on V and 7 bases on J, plus 8 bases between the germline ends. The CDR3, from cysteine to phenylalanine, totals 13 residues. Here the CDR3 DNA is all that survives: 39 bases in frame from base 1. Via the germline V gene, CDR1 is MRHNA and CDR2 SNTAGT. This clone has more than one count but fewer than ten. This receptor's antigen is unknown. The sample holds no much larger clone one base away, and base qualities are not on file.

This TCR was sampled from a female donor with multiple sclerosis, enrolled in a pregnancy study. The chain employs TRBV6-4 and TRBJ1-6; a tentative D call is TRBD1 (5 bases match). The sequenced sample was peripheral blood, obtained before pregnancy. The CDR3 protein: CASSAGGNSPLHF. The nucleotide sequence is given as TGTGCCAGCAGTGCCGGGGGAAATTCACCCCTCCACTTT.